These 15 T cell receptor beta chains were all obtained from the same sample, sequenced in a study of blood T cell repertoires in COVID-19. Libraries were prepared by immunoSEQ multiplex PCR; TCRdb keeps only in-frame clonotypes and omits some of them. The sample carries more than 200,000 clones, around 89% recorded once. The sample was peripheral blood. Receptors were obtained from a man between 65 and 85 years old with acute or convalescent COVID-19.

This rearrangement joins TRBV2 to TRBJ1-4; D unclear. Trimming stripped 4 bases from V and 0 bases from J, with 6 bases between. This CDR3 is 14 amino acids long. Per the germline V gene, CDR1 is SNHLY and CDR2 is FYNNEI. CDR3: CASSVQTTNEKLFF. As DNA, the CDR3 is TGTGCCAGCAGTGTACAGACAACTAATGAAAAACTGTTTTTT.

The chain's CDR3 is CASSQSSEQYF. The DNA of the CDR3 is TGTGCCAGCAGCCAATCCAGCGAGCAGTACTTC. The chain carries TRBV3-1 (or the pseudogene TRBV3-2) and TRBJ2-7, with D uncertain. The CDR3 is 11 amino acids. Germline CDR1 LGHDT, CDR2 YNNKEL (reference sequence). V lost 2 bases, J lost 6 bases, and 5 bases lay in between.

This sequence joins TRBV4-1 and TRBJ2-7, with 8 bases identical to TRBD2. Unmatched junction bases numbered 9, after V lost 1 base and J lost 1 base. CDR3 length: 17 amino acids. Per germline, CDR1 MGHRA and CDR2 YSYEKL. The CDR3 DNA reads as TGCGCCAGCAGCCAAGTATTCGCGGGAGGTAATTCCTACGAGCAGTACTTC. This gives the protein CASSQVFAGGNSYEQYF.

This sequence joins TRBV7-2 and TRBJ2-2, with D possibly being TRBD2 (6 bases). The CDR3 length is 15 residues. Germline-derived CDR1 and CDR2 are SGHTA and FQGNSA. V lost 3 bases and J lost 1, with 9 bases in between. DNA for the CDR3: TGTGCCAGCAGCTTCGGGACTTTGAACACCGGGGAGCTGTTTTTT. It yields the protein CASSFGTLNTGELFF.

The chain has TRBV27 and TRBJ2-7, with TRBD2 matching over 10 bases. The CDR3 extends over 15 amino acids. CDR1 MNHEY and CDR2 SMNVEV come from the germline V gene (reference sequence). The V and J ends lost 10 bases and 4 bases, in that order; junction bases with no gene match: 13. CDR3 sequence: CATSSGASGSYEQYF. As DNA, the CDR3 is TGTGCCACCTCGTCCGGGGCTAGCGGGAGTTACGAGCAGTACTTC.

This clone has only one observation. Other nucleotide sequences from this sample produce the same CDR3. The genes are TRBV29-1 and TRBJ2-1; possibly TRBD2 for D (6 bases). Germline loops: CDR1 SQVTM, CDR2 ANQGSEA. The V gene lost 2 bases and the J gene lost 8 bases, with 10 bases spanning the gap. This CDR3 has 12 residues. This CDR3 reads CSVESGSDEQFF. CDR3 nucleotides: TGCAGCGTTGAATCCGGGAGCGATGAGCAGTTCTTC.

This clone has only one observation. In nucleotides, the CDR3 is TGCGCCAGCACCCCAGGTATCTTCGCCCTCTCGATGAACACTGAAGCTTTCTTT. It specifies CASTPGIFALSMNTEAFF. The chain links TRBV5-1 to TRBJ1-1; D is unclear. Trimming removed 6 bases at V and 0 bases at J, with 24 bases between. CDR1 SGHRS and CDR2 YFSETQ come from the germline V gene. This CDR3 has 18 amino acids.

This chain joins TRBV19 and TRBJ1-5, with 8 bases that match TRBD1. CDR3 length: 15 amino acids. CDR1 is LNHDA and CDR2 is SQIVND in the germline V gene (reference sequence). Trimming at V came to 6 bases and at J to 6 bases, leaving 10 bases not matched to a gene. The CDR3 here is CASSVRGQGGQPQHF. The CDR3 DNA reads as TGTGCCAGTAGCGTCCGAGGACAGGGCGGTCAGCCCCAGCATTTT.

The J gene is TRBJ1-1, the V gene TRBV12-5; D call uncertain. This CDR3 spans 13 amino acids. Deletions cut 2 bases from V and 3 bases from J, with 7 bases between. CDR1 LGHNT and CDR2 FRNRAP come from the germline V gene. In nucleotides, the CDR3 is TGTGCTAGTGGTTTGTCCCGAGACACTGAAGCTTTCTTT. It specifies CASGLSRDTEAFF.

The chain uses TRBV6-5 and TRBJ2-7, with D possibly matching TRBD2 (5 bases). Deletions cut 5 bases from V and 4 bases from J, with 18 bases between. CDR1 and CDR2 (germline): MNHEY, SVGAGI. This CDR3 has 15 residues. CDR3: CASSSPEERRYEQYF. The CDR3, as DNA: TGTGCCAGCAGTAGCCCCGAGGAGCGGAGATACGAGCAGTACTTC.

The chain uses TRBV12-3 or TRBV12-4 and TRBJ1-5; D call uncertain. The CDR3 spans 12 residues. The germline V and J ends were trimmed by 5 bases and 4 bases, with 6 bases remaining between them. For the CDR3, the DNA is TGTGCCAGCAGTAAGCCTAATCAGCCCCAGCATTTT. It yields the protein CASSKPNQPQHF.

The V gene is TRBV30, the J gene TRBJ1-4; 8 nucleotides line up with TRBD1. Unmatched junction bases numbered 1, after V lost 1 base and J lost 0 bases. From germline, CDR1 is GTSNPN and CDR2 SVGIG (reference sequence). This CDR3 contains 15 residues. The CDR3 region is CAWSGQGTTNEKLFF. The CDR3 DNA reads TGTGCCTGGAGTGGACAGGGGACAACTAATGAAAAACTGTTTTTT.

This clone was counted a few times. This CDR3 reads CASSLPVSGMNTEAFF. The CDR3 nucleotides are TGCGCCAGCAGCTTGCCGGTCTCGGGTATGAACACTGAAGCTTTCTTT. The chain uses TRBV5-1 and TRBJ1-1; D uncertain. This CDR3 comprises 16 residues. V lost 1 base and J lost 0, with 13 bases in between. Germline CDR1 SGHRS, CDR2 YFSETQ.

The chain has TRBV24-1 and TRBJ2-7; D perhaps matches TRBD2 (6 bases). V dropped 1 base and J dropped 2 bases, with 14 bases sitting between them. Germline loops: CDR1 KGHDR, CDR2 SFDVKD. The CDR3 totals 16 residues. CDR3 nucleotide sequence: TGTGCCACCAGTGATTTCGCCCCCGGGGGAGCCTACGAGCAGTACTTC. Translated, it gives CATSDFAPGGAYEQYF.

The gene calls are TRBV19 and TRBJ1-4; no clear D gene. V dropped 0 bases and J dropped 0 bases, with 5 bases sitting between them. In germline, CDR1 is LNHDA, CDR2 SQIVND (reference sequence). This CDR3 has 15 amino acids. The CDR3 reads CASSIDYSTNEKLFF. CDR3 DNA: TGTGCCAGTAGTATAGATTATTCAACTAATGAAAAACTGTTTTTT. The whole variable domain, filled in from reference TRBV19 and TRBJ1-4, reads DGGITQSPKYLFRKEGQNVTLSCEQNLNHDAMYWYRQDPGQGLRLIYYSQIVNDFQKGDIAEGYSVSREKKESFPLTVTSAQKNPTAFYLCASSIDYSTNEKLFFGSGTQLSVL.